This TCR beta chain was recovered during a study of T cells in Graves' hyperthyroidism and ophthalmopathy. Amplification targeted TCR beta CDR3 regions from RNA transcripts. TCR CDR3 regions were first amplified by RT-PCR with HTBI primers. TCRdb re-called the multiplex PCR reads with MiXCR, one entry per CDR3 protein. The sample has about 480,000 distinct CDR3 sequences; 13% to 15% are singletons. This CDR3 is built from 13 residues. Germline V lookup: CDR1 KGHSH, CDR2 LQKENI. Trimming cost V 2 bases and J 8 bases, with 9 bases left between them. This clonotype was recorded at least ten times. The sequence came from a woman aged 18-30 years with Graves' hyperthyroidism. The sequenced sample was blood. V is TRBV18 and J is TRBJ1-4; D remains unclear. CDR3 sequence reads: CASSPGREEKLFF. CDR3 coding DNA: TGTGCCAGCTCACCAGGGCGAGAGGAAAAACTGTTTTTT.